This TCR beta chain was captured in a study of T cell clusters in autoimmune cytopenias. TRB rearrangements were amplified by touch-down multiplex PCR with mixed TRB-A/B primers. TCRdb re-called the multiplex PCR reads; every CDR3 protein appears as one record, without DNA. The sample has thousands of distinct CDR3 sequences. About 37,500 genome equivalents of blood DNA were amplified for TRB. Germline values: CDR1 SGHRS, CDR2 YFSETQ. The CDR3 runs 16 residues. This same sample was also taken into another study, of T cell repertoires in aging, cancer and after chemotherapy. In that study: Six age groups, ranging from 30 or younger to 70 or older, included the donors. In each cancer cohort, median generation probability increased across chemotherapy, suggesting thymic output rebounded.

The chain combines TRBV5-1 with TRBJ1-6. The receptor comes from a human donor with an autoimmune cytopenia or autoimmune hepatitis (not recorded which). The source material was peripheral blood. The CDR3 sequence is CASSFDGGPTKSPLHF.